This T cell receptor (beta chain) was sequenced during a study of spatial heterogeneity in lung cancer. Overall study context: Sequencing consistently turned up more beta-chain sequences than alpha-chain sequences. There were, on average, more than 9.5 raw-read appearances for each unique TCR and UMI combination.

Single TCR cDNA molecules each had their own unique molecular identifier. One entry per CDR3 protein, called by TCRdb with MiXCR from the 5' RACE reads. In the table there are over 15,000 distinct CDR3 sequences, over 6.5% of which are singletons. With V trimmed by 5 bases and J by 3 bases, 8 bases remained unmatched. Germline V CDR1 and CDR2: MDHEN, SYDVKM. The CDR3 spans 15 residues. Many counts were recorded for this clonotype. Its antigen is not identified. Study-wide findings and caveats: Of the expanded TCRs, ubiquitous and regional counts tracked the counts of ubiquitous and regional nonsynonymous mutations, respectively. Mutation tallies in tumors tracked expanded intratumoral alpha and beta TCR counts.

The time point here: sample taken at primary tumor resection. The chain is built from TRBV28 and TRBJ2-7, with TRBD2 matching 9 bases. This material consisted of lung tumor tissue, taken at surgery. The TCR comes from a female donor with early-stage non-small cell lung cancer. CDR3 DNA: TGTGCCAGCAGTCCGCGGCGGGGGGGCCTCTACGAGCAGTACTTC. Translated: CASSPRRGGLYEQYF.